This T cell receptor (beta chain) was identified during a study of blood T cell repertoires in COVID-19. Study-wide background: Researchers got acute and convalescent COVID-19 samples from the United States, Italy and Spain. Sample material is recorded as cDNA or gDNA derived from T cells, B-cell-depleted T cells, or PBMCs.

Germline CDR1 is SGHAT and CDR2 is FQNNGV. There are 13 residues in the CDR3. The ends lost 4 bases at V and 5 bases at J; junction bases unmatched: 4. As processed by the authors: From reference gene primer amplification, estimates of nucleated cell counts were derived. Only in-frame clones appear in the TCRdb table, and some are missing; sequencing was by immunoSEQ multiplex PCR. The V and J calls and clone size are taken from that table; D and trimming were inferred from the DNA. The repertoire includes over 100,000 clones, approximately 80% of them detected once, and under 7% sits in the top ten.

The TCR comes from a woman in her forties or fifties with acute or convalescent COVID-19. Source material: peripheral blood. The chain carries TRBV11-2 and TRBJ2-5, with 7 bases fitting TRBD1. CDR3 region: CASSSGQRETQYF. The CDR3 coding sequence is TGTGCCAGCAGCTCGGGACAGAGGGAGACCCAGTACTTC.